These 11 T cell receptor beta chains came from one sample sequenced in a study of shared clonotypes between healthy human individuals. TCRdb's table, derived via immunoSEQ multiplex PCR, lists solely in-frame clones and lacks some. The sample comprises approximately 82,000 clones, about 61% of which are singletons, and about 51% rests with the top ten. What was sequenced was memory CD8+ T cells sorted from blood. Subset in this sample: CD45RO+ cells pooled with CCR7-negative TemRA cells. These receptors came from a man between 25 and 39 years old in good health.

The V and J genes are TRBV28 and TRBJ2-3; D is unclear. V shed 2 bases and J shed 0 bases, with 9 bases lying between them. The CDR3 has 15 amino acids. Looked up from germline, CDR1 is MDHEN and CDR2 is SYDVKM. The CDR3 DNA reads as TGTGCCAGCAGTTTAGGTACCGTTAGCACAGATACGCAGTATTTT. Translating it yields CASSLGTVSTDTQYF.

The rearrangement joins TRBV5-5 to TRBJ2-7; 9 bases agree with TRBD2. CDR3 size: 14 residues. CDR1 SGHKS and CDR2 YYEKEE come from the germline V gene (reference sequence). V lost 4 bases, J lost 3 bases, and 5 bases stayed unmatched. Here the CDR3 DNA reads TGTGCCAGCAGCAGCGAGCGGGGGGTCTACGAGCAGTACTTC. It specifies CASSSERGVYEQYF.

As regards this clone: This CDR3 is also generated by other DNA sequences in the sample. V is TRBV28 and J is TRBJ2-7; D gene ambiguous. Looked up from germline, CDR1 is MDHEN and CDR2 is SYDVKM. Deletions cut 2 bases from V and 1 base from J, with 3 bases between. CDR3 length: 12 amino acids. CDR3: CASSLISYEQYF. CDR3 sequence (DNA): TGTGCCAGCAGTTTAATTTCCTACGAGCAGTACTTC.

This clone was counted ten times or more. The gene calls are TRBV27 and TRBJ2-1; 8 bases line up with TRBD2. V dropped 5 bases and J dropped 8; count of bases not matched to a gene: 8. The CDR3 length is 14 residues. Per germline, CDR1 MNHEY and CDR2 SMNVEV (reference sequence). CDR3 DNA: TGTGCCAGCAGTACGACCGGACTAGCCTATGAGCAGTTCTTC. Translating it yields CASSTTGLAYEQFF.

The genes are TRBV7-9 and TRBJ2-4; unclear D gene. Germline V gene data show CDR1 as SEHNR and CDR2 as FQNEAQ (reference sequence). The CDR3 loop spans 13 amino acids. The germline V and J ends were trimmed by 1 base and 3 bases, with 4 bases remaining between them. DNA of the CDR3: TGTGCCAGCAGCTTAGGGGTCAAAAACATTCAGTACTTC. Protein: CASSLGVKNIQYF.

In its sample, this clone was seen once. This chain uses TRBV13 with TRBJ2-1; possibly TRBD1 or TRBD2 for D (5 bases each). V lost 5 bases, J lost 5 bases, and 19 bases lay in between. Germline V gene data show CDR1 as PRHDT and CDR2 as FYEKMQ (reference sequence). This CDR3 region has 16 residues. CDR3 loop: CASSLDGGQGDNEQFF. The CDR3 coding sequence is TGTGCCAGCAGCCTCGATGGTGGGCAGGGAGACAATGAGCAGTTCTTC.

The chain employs TRBV11-3 and TRBJ2-5, with TRBD1 as a possible D gene (5 bases). V lost 8 bases and J 5 bases, leaving 9 bases between the germline ends. Per the germline V gene, CDR1 is SGHNT and CDR2 is YENEEA. This CDR3 is 11 amino acids long. Written as DNA, the CDR3 is TGTGCCAGCCTACAGGTGGAGACCCAGTACTTC. Its translation: CASLQVETQYF.

The V and J genes are TRBV6-4 and TRBJ2-1; 8 positions match TRBD1. This CDR3 is built from 13 residues. Per germline, CDR1 MRHNA and CDR2 SNTAGT. Germline trimming cut 4 bases from V and 8 bases from J; bases unmatched to any gene: 4. The CDR3 region is CASSVDRGDEQFF. In nucleotides, the CDR3 is TGTGCCAGCAGTGTTGACAGGGGCGATGAGCAGTTCTTC.

This clone has just a few counts. J is TRBJ2-7 and V is TRBV5-4, with 7 bases that match TRBD2. CDR1 and CDR2 from the germline V gene are SGHNT and YYREEE (reference sequence). CDR3 length equals 15 residues. With 0 bases clipped from V and 5 bases from J, the junction kept 8 bases outside the gene matches. CDR3 in amino acids: CASSLAPGGLDEQYF. CDR3 bases: TGTGCCAGCAGCTTGGCCCCGGGAGGACTGGACGAGCAGTACTTC.

A few counts support this clone. The chain is built from TRBV5-1 and TRBJ2-7; 7 positions agree with TRBD1. The trim removed 7 bases at V and 0 bases at J, leaving 4 bases unmatched. CDR3 size: 13 residues. Germline CDR1 and CDR2: SGHRS and YFSETQ. The CDR3 sequence is CASQTGPSYEQYF. The CDR3 nucleotides are TGCGCCAGCCAGACAGGGCCCTCCTACGAGCAGTACTTC.

A single count supports this clone. This chain uses TRBV27 with TRBJ1-2; D possibly corresponds to TRBD1 (6 bases). The CDR3 spans 13 residues. Germline assignment: CDR1 MNHEY and CDR2 SMNVEV (reference sequence). The V end was cut by 6 bases, the J end by 5 bases, with 13 bases between. This CDR3 reads CASSRDIGYGYTF. For the CDR3, the DNA is TGTGCCAGCAGCCGGGACATTGGATATGGCTACACCTTC.